The sequence of this T cell receptor (beta chain) was determined in a study of blood T cell repertoires in COVID-19. Methods used by the authors: Estimation of nucleated cell counts was performed using reference gene primer amplification. Profiled with immunoSEQ multiplex PCR; TCRdb holds only in-frame clones, not every one. V and J calls and clone size are given by that table; D and trimming were obtained from the DNA. Of some 230,000 clones listed, 70% to 90% are singletons. The CDR3 runs 18 residues. Germline CDR1 is SGHDT and CDR2 is YYEEEE. After removal of 4 bases from V and 0 bases from J, the junction contained 12 bases not matched to a gene.

This clonotype was sampled from a man in his fifties who had recovered from COVID-19. This chain links TRBV5-6 with TRBJ2-4; 8 positions match TRBD1. The specimen was peripheral blood. The CDR3 loop reads CASSHLQSTGGAKNIQYF. The DNA for the CDR3 is TGTGCCAGCAGCCATCTACAATCCACAGGGGGAGCCAAAAACATTCAGTACTTC.